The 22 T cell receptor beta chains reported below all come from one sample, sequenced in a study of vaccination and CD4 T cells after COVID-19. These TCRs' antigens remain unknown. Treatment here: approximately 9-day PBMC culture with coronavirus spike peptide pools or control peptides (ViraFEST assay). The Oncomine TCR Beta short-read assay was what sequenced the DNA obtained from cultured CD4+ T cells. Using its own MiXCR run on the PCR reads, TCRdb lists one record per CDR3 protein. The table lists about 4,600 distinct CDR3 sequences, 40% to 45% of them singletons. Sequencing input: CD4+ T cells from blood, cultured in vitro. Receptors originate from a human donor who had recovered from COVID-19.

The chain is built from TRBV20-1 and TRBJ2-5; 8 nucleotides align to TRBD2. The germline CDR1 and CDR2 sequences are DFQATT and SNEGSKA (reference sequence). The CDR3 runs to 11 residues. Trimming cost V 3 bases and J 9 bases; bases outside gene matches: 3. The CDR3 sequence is CSARGLGSQYF. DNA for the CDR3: TGCAGTGCTAGGGGACTAGGGTCCCAGTACTTC.

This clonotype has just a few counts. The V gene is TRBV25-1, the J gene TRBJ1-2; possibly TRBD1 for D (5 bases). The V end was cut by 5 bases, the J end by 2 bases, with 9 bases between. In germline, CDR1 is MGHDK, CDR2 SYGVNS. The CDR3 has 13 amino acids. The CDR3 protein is CASSSGENYGYTF. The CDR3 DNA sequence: TGTGCCAGCAGTTCGGGGGAAAACTATGGCTACACCTTC.

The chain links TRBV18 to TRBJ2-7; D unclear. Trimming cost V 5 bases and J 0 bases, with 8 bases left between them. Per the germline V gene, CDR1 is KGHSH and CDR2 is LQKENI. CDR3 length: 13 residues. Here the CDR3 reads CASSNRNSYEQYF. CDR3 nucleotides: TGTGCCAGCTCAAATCGTAACTCCTACGAGCAGTACTTC.

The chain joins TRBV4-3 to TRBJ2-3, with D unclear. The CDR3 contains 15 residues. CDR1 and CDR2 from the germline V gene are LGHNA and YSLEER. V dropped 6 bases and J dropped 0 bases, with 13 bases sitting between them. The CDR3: CASSRERISTDTQYF. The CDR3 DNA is TGCGCCAGCAGTCGTGAAAGGATTAGCACAGATACGCAGTATTTT.

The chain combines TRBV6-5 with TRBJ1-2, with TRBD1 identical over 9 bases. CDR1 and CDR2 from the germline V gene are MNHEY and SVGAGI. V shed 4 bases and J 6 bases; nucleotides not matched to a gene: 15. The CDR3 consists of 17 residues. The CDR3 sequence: CASSLAGTGTNMNGYTF. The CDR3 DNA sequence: TGTGCCAGCAGTTTAGCCGGGACAGGGACAAATATGAATGGCTACACCTTC.

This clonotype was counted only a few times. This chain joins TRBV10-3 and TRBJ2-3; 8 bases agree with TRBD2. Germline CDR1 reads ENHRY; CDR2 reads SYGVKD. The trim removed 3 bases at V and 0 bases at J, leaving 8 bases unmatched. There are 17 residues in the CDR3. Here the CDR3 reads CAISDSVAGLSTDTQYF. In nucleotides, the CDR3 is TGTGCCATCAGTGATTCAGTAGCGGGACTTAGCACAGATACGCAGTATTTT.

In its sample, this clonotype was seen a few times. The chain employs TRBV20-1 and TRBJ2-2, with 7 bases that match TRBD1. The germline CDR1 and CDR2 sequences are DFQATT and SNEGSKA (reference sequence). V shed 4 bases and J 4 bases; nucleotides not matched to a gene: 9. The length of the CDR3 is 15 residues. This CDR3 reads CSANAYRGSTGELFF. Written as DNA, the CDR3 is TGCAGTGCTAACGCCTACAGGGGAAGCACCGGGGAGCTGTTTTTT.

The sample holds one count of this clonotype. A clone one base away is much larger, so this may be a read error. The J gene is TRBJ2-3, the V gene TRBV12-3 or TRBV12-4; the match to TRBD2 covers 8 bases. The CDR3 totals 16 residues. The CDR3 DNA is TGTGCCAGCAGACCCGGCGGGCTAGCGGGCACAGATGCGCAGTATTTT. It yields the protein CASRPGGLAGTDAQYF.

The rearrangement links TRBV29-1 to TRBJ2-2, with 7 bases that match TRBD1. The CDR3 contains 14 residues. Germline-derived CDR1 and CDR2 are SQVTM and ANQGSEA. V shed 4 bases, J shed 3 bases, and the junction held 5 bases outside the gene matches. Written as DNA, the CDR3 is TGCAGCGTTGTATGGGACAGATACACCGGGGAGCTGTTTTTT. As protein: CSVVWDRYTGELFF.

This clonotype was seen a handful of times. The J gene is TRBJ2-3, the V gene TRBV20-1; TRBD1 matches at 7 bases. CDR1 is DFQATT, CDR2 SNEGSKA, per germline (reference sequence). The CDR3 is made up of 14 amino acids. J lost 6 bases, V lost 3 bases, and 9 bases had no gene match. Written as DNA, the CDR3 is TGCAGTGCTAGGGGGGACAGTGCTCTGGATACGCAGTATTTT. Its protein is CSARGDSALDTQYF.

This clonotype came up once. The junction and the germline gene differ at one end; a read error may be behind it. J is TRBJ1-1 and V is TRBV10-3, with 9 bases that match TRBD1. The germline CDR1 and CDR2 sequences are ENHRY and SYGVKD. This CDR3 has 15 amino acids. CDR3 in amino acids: CAISGGQGGNTEAFF. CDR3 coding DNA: TGTGCCATCAGTGGGGGACAGGGCGGGAACACCGAAGCTTTCTTT.

CDR3 loop: CASSQTSGGDNEQFF. In DNA form, the CDR3 reads TGTGCCAGCTCGCAGACTAGCGGGGGCGACAATGAGCAGTTCTTC. V gene TRBV18 combines with J gene TRBJ2-1, with 12 bases aligning to TRBD2. Germline V CDR1 and CDR2: KGHSH, LQKENI. V was pared by 6 bases and J by 5 bases, with 5 bases of the junction left unmatched. The CDR3 contains 15 residues. The entire variable domain, with the rest obtained from reference TRBV18 and TRBJ2-1, is as follows: NAGVMQNPRHLVRRRGQEARLRCSPMKGHSHVYWYRQLPEEGLKFMVYLQKENIIDESGMPKERFSAEFPKEGPSILRIQQVVRGDSAAYFCASSQTSGGDNEQFFGPGTRLTVL.

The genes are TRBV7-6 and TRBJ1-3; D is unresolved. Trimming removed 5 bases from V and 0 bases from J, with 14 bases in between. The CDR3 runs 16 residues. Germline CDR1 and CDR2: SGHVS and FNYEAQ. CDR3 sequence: CASSHNIGGSGNTIYF. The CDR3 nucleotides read TGTGCCAGCAGCCACAACATAGGCGGCTCTGGAAACACCATATATTTT.

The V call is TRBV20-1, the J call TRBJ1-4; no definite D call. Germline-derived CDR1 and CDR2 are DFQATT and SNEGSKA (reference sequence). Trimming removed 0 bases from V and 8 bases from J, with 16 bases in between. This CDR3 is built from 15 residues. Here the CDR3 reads CSARDWRGLEEKLFF. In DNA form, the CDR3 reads TGCAGTGCTAGAGATTGGAGAGGGTTGGAGGAAAAACTGTTTTTT.

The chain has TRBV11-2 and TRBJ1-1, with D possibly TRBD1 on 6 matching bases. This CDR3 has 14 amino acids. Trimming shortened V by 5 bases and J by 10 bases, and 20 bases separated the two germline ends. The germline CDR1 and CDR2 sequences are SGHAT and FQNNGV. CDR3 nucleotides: TGTGCCAGCAGCCAAGCGTCAAACAGGGAACGAGCTTTCTTT. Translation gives CASSQASNRERAFF.

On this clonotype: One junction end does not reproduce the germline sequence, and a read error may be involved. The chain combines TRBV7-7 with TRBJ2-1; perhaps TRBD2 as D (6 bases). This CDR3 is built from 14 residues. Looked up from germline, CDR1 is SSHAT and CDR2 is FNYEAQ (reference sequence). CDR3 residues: CASSPMLASHEQFF. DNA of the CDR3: TGTGCTAGCAGCCCCATGCTAGCGTCCCATGAGCAGTTCTTC.

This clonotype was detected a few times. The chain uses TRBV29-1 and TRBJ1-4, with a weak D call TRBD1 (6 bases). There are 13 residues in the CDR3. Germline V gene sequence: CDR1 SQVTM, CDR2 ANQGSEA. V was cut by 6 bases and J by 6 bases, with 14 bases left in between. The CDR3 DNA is TGCAGCGTGGGACAAAACGGAGATGAAAAACTGTTTTTT. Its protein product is CSVGQNGDEKLFF.

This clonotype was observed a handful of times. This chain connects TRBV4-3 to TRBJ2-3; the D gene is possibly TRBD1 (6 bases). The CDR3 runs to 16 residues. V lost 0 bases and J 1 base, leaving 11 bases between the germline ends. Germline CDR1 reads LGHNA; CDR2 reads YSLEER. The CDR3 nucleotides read TGCGCCAGCAGCCAAGATATTAAGGGGGGCACAGATACGCAGTATTTT. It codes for CASSQDIKGGTDTQYF.

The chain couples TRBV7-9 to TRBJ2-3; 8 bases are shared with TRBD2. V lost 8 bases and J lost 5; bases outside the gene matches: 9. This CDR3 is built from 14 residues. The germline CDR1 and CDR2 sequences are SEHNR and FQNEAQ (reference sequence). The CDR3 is CASGLTGGVDTQYF. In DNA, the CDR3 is TGTGCCAGCGGTCTGACGGGAGGGGTAGATACGCAGTATTTT.

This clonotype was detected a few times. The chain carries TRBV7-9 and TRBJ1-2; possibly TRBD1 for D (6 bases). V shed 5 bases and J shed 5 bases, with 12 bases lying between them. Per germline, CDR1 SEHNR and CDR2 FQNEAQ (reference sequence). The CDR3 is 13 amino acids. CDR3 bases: TGTGCCAGCAGCATTCACAGGGAATATGGCTACACCTTC. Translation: CASSIHREYGYTF.

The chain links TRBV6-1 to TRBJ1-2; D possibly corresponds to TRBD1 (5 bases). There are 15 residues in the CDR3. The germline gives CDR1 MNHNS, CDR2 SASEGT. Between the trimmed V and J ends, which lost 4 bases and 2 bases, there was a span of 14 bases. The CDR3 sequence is CASSASDSVNYGYTF. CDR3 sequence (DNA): TGTGCCAGCAGTGCTTCTGACAGTGTCAACTATGGCTACACCTTC.

The CDR3 DNA reads as TGTGCCAGTAGTAGCTCCCGAAGGCTGCGGGGGTCTAGCACAGATACGCAGTATTTT. Amino acids: CASSSSRRLRGSSTDTQYF. The J gene is TRBJ2-3, the V gene TRBV19, with 7 bases lining up with TRBD2. V lost 4 bases and J lost 0; bases outside the gene matches: 16. Germline CDR1 reads LNHDA; CDR2 reads SQIVND (reference sequence). The CDR3 length is 19 residues.